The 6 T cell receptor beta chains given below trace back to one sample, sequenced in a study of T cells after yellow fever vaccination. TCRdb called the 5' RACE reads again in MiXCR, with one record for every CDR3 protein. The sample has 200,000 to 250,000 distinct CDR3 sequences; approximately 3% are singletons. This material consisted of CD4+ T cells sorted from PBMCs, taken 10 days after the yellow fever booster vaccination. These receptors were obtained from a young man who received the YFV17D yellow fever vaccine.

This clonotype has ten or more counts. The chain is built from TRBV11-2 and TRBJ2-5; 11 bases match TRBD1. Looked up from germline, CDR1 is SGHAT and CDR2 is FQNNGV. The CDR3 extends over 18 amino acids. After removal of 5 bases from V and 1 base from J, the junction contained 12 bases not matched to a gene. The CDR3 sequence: CASSLGQGALLRQETQYF. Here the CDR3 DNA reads TGTGCCAGCAGCCTCGGACAGGGGGCCCTACTTCGCCAAGAGACCCAGTACTTC.

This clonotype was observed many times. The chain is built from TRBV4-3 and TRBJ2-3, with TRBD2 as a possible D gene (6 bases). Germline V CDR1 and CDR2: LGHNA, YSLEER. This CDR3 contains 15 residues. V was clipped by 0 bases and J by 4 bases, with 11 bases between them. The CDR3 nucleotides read TGCGCCAGCAGCCAAGAAAGACTAGTAGCAGATACGCAGTATTTT. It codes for CASSQERLVADTQYF.

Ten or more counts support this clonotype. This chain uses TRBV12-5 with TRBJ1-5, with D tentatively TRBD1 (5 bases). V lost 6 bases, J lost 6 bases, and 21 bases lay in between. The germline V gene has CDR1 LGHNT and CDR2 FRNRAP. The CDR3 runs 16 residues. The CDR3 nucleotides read TGTGCTAGTGGCCCCGGCGGACGGGGCGAGGGTCAGCCCCAGCATTTT. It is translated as CASGPGGRGEGQPQHF.

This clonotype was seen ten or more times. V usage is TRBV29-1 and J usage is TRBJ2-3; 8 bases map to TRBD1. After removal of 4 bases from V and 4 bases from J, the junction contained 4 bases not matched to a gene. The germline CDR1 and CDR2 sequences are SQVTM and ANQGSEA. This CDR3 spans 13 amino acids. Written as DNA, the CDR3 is TGCAGCGTTGGGACAGGGAGCTCAGATACGCAGTATTTT. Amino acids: CSVGTGSSDTQYF.

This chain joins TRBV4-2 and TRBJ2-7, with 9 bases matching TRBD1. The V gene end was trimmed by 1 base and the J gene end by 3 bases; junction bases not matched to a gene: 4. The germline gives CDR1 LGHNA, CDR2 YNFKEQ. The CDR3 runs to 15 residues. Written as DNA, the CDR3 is TGTGCCAGCAGCCAAGCGTCGACAGGGGGCTACGAGCAGTACTTC. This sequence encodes CASSQASTGGYEQYF.

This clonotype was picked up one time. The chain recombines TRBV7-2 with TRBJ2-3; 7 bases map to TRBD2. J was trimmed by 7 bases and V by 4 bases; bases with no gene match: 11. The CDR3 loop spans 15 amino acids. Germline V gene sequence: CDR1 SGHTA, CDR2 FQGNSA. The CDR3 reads CASSSTWGGGNTQYF. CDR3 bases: TGTGCCAGCAGCTCCACTTGGGGGGGGGGTAATACGCAGTATTTT.